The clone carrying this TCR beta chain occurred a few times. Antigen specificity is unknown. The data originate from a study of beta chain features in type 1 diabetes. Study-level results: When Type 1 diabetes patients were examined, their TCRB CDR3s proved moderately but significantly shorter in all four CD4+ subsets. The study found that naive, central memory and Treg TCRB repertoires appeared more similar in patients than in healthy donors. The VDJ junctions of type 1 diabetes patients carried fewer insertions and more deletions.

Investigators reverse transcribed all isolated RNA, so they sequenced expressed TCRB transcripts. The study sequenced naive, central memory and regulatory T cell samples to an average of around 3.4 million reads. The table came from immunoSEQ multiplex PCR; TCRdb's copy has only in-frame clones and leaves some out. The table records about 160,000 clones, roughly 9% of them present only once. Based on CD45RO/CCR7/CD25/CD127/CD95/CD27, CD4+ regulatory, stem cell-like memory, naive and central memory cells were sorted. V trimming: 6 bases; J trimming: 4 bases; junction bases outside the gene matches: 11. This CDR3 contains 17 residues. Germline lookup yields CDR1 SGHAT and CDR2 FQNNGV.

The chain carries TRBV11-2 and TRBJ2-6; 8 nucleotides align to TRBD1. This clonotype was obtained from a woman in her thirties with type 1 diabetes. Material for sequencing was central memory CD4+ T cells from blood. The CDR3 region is CASRGGQGAPGANVLTF. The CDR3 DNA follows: TGTGCCAGCAGGGGTGGTCAGGGGGCGCCCGGGGCCAACGTCCTGACTTTC.